Sequencing of this T cell receptor (beta chain) was carried out in a study of T cells in Graves' hyperthyroidism and ophthalmopathy. Points from the study as a whole: Blood shared most expanded thyroid clonotypes above 0.001. Separating ophthalmopathy from stable hyperthyroidism was achieved by a 13 V-J model. Progression to ophthalmopathy was predicted a median of 6.5 months early.

RNA transcripts gave rise to amplified TCR beta CDR3 regions. In the first-round RT-PCR of the TCR CDR3, the HTBI primer set was used. TCRdb reprocessed the multiplex PCR reads with MiXCR, giving one entry per CDR3 protein. The sample yields a few hundred thousand distinct CDR3 sequences, around 16% seen once. This CDR3 contains 18 residues. With V trimmed by 2 bases and J by 6 bases, 16 bases remained unmatched. The germline CDR1 and CDR2 sequences are SEHNR and FQNEAQ (reference sequence). Patients were aged 18 to 65, had disease duration under 2 months, and had newly diagnosed hyperthyroidism. This clonotype was recorded many times. Its antigen is still unknown.

Sequenced sample: blood. The clonotype comes from a woman aged 30 to 39 with Graves' hyperthyroidism. The J gene is TRBJ2-1, the V gene TRBV7-9; TRBD2 matches 7 bases. For the CDR3, the DNA is TGTGCCAGCAGCTTACCCTTCGGCGGGCGGGAGTCTCCCAATGAGCAGTTCTTC. This translates into CASSLPFGGRESPNEQFF.